This TCR beta chain was sequenced in a study of T cell responses to AZD1222 COVID-19 vaccine. Profiled with immunoSEQ multiplex PCR; TCRdb holds only in-frame clones, not every one. This repertoire shows around 120,000 clones, approximately 90% found once; its top ten account for around 7.7%. Study findings and constraints: Of the AZD1222 recipients, only 6 or 7 were seropositive at baseline. Females made up more of the donors, who were largely white British, and clonal diversity may have come out too low. CD4 TCRs associated with vaccination spanned spike, dominating at 160-218 and 743-854.

In the case of this clone: No antigen is known for it.

The receptor was isolated from an adult in good health. The sample consisted of peripheral blood, taken on day 0 of AZD1222 vaccination.

The CDR3 reads CATSSGQGPTNEKLFF. CDR3 in DNA: TGTGCCACCAGCAGTGGCCAGGGACCTACTAATGAAAAACTGTTTTTT. The rearrangement uses TRBV15 and TRBJ1-4, with a possible D match to TRBD1 (5 bases). The CDR3 has 16 residues. Germline loops: CDR1 LNHNV, CDR2 YYDKDF (reference sequence). V was trimmed by 3 bases and J by 2 bases, leaving 13 bases between them.